This T cell receptor beta chain is from a study of T cell changes during pregnancy in multiple sclerosis. The CDR3 length is 14 residues. Germline loops: CDR1 SEHNR, CDR2 FQNEAQ (reference sequence). With V trimmed by 3 bases and J by 7 bases, 6 bases remained unmatched. The method was immunoSEQ multiplex PCR; TCRdb's version includes in-frame clones alone and lacks a portion of them. Of about 68,000 clones listed, roughly nine tenths were seen once; the top ten hold more than 1.4%. Sequenced material: peripheral blood, taken in the third trimester of pregnancy. The clonotype comes from a female donor with multiple sclerosis, enrolled in a pregnancy study. This chain connects TRBV7-9 to TRBJ2-7, with 10 nucleotides matching TRBD1. For the CDR3, the DNA is TGTGCCAGCAGCTTGGACAGGGGGGCCTGGGAGCAGTACTTC. Translating gives CASSLDRGAWEQYF.